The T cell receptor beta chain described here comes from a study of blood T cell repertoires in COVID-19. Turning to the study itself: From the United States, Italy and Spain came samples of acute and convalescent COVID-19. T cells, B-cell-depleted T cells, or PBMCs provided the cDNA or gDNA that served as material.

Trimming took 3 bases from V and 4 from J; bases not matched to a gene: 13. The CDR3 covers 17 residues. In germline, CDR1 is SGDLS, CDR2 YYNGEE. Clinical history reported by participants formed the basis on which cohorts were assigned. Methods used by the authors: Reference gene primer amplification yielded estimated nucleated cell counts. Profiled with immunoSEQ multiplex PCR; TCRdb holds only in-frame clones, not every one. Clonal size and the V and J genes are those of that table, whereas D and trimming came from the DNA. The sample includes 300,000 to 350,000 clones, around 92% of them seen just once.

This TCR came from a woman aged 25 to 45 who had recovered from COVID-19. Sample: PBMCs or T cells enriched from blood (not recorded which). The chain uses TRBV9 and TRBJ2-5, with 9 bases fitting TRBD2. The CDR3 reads CASSARGAGGQRETQYF. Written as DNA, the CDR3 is TGTGCCAGCAGCGCCCGAGGAGCGGGAGGCCAGAGAGAGACCCAGTACTTC.